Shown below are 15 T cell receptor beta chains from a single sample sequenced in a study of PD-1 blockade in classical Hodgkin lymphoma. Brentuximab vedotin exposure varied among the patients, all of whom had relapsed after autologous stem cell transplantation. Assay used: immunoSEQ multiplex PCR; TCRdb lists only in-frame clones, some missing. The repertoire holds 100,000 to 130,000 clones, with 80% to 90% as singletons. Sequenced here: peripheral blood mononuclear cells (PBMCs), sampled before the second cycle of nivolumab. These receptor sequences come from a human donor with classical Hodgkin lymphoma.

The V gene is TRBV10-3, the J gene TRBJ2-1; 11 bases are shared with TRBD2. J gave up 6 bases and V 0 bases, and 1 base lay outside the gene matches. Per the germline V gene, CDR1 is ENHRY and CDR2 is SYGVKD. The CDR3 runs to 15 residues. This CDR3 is CAISESLAGGNEQFF. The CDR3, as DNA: TGTGCCATCAGTGAGTCGCTAGCGGGAGGCAATGAGCAGTTCTTC.

CDR3 bases: TGTGCCAGTAGTCTTAGGGCGGAGGAGCTGTTTTTT. This translates into CASSLRAEELFF. V and J are TRBV19 and TRBJ2-2, with unresolved D. Trimming left V 5 bases short and J 10 bases short, with 11 bases between. CDR3 length: 12 amino acids. Looked up from germline, CDR1 is LNHDA and CDR2 is SQIVND (reference sequence).

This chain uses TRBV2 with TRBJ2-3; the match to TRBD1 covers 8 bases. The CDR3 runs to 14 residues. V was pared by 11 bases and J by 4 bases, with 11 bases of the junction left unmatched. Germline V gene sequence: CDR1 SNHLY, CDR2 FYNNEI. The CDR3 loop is CASRGGTGPDTQYF. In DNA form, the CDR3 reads TGTGCCTCCCGTGGGGGGACAGGACCAGATACGCAGTATTTT.

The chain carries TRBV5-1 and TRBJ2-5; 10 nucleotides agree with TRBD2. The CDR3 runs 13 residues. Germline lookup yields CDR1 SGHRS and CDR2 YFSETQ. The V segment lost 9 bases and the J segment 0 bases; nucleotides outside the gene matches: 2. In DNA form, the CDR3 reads TGCGCCACCACTAGCGGGAACCAAGAGACCCAGTACTTC. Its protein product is CATTSGNQETQYF.

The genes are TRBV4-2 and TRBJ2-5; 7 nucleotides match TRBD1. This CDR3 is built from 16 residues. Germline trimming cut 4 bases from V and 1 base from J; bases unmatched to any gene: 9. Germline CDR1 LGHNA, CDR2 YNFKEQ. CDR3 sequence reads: CASSPGLRGPQETQYF. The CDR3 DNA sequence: TGTGCCAGCAGCCCGGGTTTAAGGGGGCCCCAAGAGACCCAGTACTTC.

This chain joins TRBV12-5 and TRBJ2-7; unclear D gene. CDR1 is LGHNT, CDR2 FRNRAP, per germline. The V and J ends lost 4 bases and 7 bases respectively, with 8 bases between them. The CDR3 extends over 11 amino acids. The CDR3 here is CASGSRDEQYF. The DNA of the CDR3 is TGTGCTAGTGGTTCACGAGATGAGCAGTACTTC.

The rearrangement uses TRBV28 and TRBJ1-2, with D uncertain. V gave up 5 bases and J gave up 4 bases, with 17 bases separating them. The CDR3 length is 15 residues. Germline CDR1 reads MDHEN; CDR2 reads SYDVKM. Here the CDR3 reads CASSRLREGGYGYTF. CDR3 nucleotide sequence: TGTGCCAGCAGTAGGCTGAGGGAGGGCGGCTATGGCTACACCTTC.

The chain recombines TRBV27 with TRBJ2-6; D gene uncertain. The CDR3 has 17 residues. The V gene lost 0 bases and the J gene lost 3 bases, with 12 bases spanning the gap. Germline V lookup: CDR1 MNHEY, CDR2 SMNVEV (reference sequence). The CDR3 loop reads CASSLSGEVSGANVLTF. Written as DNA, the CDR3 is TGTGCCAGCAGTTTATCTGGGGAAGTGAGTGGGGCCAACGTCCTGACTTTC.

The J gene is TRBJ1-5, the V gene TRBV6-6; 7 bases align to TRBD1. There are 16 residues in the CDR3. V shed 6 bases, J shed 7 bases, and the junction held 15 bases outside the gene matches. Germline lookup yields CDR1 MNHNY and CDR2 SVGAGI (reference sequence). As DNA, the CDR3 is TGTGCCAGCAGGGGGGAACAGGGGCTTTTAACACAGCCCCAGCATTTT. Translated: CASRGEQGLLTQPQHF.

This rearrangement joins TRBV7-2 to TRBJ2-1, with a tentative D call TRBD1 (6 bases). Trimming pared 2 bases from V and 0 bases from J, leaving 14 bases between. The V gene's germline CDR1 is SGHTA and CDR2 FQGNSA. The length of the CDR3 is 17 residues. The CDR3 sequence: CASSLRGDRISYNEQFF. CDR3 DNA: TGTGCCAGCAGCTTAAGAGGCGACAGGATCTCCTACAATGAGCAGTTCTTC.

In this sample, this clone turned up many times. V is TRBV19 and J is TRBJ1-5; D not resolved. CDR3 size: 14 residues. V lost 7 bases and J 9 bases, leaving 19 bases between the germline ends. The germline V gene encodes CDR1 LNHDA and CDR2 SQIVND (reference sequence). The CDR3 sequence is CASIRPLMISPQHF. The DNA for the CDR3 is TGTGCCAGTATACGGCCCCTAATGATTTCGCCCCAGCATTTT.

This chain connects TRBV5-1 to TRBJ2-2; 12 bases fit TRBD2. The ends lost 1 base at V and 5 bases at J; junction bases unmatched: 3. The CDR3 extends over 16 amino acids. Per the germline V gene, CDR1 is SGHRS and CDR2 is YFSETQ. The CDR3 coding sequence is TGCGCCAGCAGCTTGAAACTAGCGGGAGGTACCGGGGAGCTGTTTTTT. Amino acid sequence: CASSLKLAGGTGELFF.

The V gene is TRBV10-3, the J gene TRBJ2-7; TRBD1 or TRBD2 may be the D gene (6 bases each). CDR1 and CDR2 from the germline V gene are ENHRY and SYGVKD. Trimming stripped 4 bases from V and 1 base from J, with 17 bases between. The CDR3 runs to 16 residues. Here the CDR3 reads CAISGSEGGGSYEQYF. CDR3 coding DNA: TGTGCCATCAGTGGGTCGGAGGGGGGCGGTTCCTACGAGCAGTACTTC.

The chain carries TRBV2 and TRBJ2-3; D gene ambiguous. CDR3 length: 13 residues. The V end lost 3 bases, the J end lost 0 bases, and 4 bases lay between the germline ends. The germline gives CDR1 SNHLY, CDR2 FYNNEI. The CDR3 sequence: CASSDRSTDTQYF. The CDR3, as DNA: TGTGCCAGCAGTGATAGAAGCACAGATACGCAGTATTTT.

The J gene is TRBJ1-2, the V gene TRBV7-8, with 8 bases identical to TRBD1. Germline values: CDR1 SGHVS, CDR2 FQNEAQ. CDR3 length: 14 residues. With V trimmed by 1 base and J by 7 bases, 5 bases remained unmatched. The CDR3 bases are TGTGCCAGCAGCTTAGGGACAGGGCGGCGTGGCTACACCTTC. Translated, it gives CASSLGTGRRGYTF.